This entry features one T cell receptor (beta chain) sequence. The antigen remains undetermined. Treatment: roughly 10-day PBMC culture with coronavirus spike peptide pools or control peptides (ViraFEST assay). Expanded clonotypes were found by TCR sequencing after peptide-pool stimulation (ViraFEST). After more than 9 days of culture, CD4+ T cells were negatively selected. The V end lost 5 bases, the J end lost 5 bases, and 15 bases lay between the germline ends. The V gene's germline CDR1 is SGHTA and CDR2 FQGTGA. CDR3 length: 14 residues. These data come from a study of vaccination and CD4 T cells after COVID-19. Study-level background: Controls used CEFX viral epitopes (positive), HIV-1 Nef peptides (negative), or no peptide.

Sequencing of the DNA from cultured CD4+ T cells was carried out with the Oncomine TCR Beta short-read assay. In this case, cultured CD4+ T cells provided the extracted genomic DNA. One entry per CDR3 protein results from TCRdb running MiXCR on the PCR reads. The sample holds more than 9,000 distinct CDR3 sequences, 45% seen once. The chain is built from TRBV7-3 and TRBJ1-1; D might be TRBD1 (5 bases). The sequence came from a human donor with COVID-19. Sequences were derived from cultured CD4+ T cells from blood, sampled after SARS-CoV-2 vaccination. CDR3 in DNA: TGTGCCAGCAGCAGCGCCAGGGTCGGGACTGAAGCTTTCTTT. The encoded protein is CASSSARVGTEAFF.